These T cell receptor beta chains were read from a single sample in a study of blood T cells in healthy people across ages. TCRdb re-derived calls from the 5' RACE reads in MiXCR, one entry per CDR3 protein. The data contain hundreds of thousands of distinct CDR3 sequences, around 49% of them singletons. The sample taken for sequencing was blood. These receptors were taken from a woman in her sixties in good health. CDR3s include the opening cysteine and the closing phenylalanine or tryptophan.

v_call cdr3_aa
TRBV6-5 CASSYSKQSSGRPSYNEQFF
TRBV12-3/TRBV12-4 CASRPRGGVETQYF
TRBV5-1 CASSLEGTSGADTQYF
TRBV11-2 CASSFGGSSTHSYEQYF
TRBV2 CASLPGLAIHNEQFF
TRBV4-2 CASSQDWGTLSSYEQYF
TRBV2 CASTASGYSYNEQFF
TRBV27 CASSPRGLGRGGCTF
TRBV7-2 CASSLVSRNEQYF
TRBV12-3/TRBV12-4 CASSLGSHEREETQYF
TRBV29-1 CSVEGALSGSFNNEQYF
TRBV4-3 CASSQRTGDTYGYTF
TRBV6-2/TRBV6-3 CASKDSGQGNYEQYF
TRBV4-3 CASSQYPGTGGNRGYTF
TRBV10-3 CAISESTGGGETQYF
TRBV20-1 CSASEGEGTDTQYF
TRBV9 CASSVVVGGGELFF
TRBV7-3 CASSVMGGMTDTQYF
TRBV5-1 CASRVEMNTEAFF
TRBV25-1 CASSEYRGAGFVETQYF
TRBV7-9 CASSPESGRPLYEQYF
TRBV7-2 CASSIMGQGGYEQYF
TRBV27 CASASEGFSPLHF
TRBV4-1 CASSHRDRDNEKLFF
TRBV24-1 CATVRGGSDEQFF
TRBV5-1 CASSFVGLAGFNEQFF
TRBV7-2 CVSSRRTAWEEQFF
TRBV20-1 CSARDGQLGVEQYF
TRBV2 CASSEATGRVGNNEQFF
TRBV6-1 CASSEMRDTQYF
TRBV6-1 CASSEKAGWQGSPLHF
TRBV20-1 CSAPDRVITEAFF
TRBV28 CASTMGGSYEQYF
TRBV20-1 CSAPLAGGGETQYF
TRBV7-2 CASSLRGDGSSEKLFF
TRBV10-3 CAISVSGSSYEQYF
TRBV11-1 CASSLVRLANNEQFF
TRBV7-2 CASSWGGVAVVSYNEQFF
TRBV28 CASRTVNYGYTF
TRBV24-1 CATSDRTAKETQYF
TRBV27 CASSTYKDNSPLHF
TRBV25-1 CASSEYGTTDTQYF
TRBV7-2 CASSLDVDTQYF
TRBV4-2 CASSQVPSVNTEAFF
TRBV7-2 CASSSTSGKGETQYF
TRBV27 CASSGRLAGGLYEQYF
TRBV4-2 CASSQDRGRGSTNEKLFF
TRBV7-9 CASNSWGSSTDTQYF
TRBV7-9 CASSFTGLLTDTQYF
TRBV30 CVWINYKYEQYF
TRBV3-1 CASSPRDRVITEAFF